This record covers a single T cell receptor (beta chain). Its antigen is unidentified. The sample originates from a study of shared clonotypes between healthy human individuals. Findings and limits, study-wide: Larger estimated richness was generally seen in naive subsets than in memory subsets. Generation of non-shared clonotypes was less probable than generation of clonotypes shared by all four donors.

The CDR3 totals 15 residues. The V gene's germline CDR1 is MNHNY and CDR2 SVGAGI (reference sequence). Trimming at V came to 4 bases and at J to 3 bases, leaving 5 bases not matched to a gene. The naive CD8 fraction comprised CD45RO-negative cells positively selected for CCR7 and excluded terminally differentiated effector memory CD45RA+ cells. Data came from immunoSEQ multiplex PCR; TCRdb stores just in-frame clones and leaves some out. The repertoire holds fewer than 850,000 clones, with 95% to 97% as singletons. This rearrangement joins TRBV6-6 to TRBJ2-7; 11 bases line up with TRBD2. The sequence came from a man aged 25-45 years in good health. The sample taken for sequencing was naive CD8+ T cells sorted from blood. For the CDR3, the DNA is TGTGCCAGCAGTTCCCGGACTAGCGGGTTCTACGAGCAGTACTTC. The encoded protein is CASSSRTSGFYEQYF.